This T cell receptor beta chain comes out of a study of CD8+ T cells in alopecia areata. On this clone itself: The antigen is unknown.

Study-wide findings and caveats: Elevated clonality characterized lesional scalp relative to normal scalp, particularly in alopecia totalis/universalis.

Germline CDR1 and CDR2: SEHNR and FQNEAQ (reference sequence). The CDR3 is 17 amino acids. The V segment lost 5 bases and the J segment 6 bases; nucleotides outside the gene matches: 16. It was cDNA, reverse transcribed from extracted RNA, that served as the sequencing template. Measured with immunoSEQ multiplex PCR; TCRdb has only the in-frame clones, and not every one. The sample holds some 190,000 clones, around 49% seen once. Treatment indicated: oral pan-JAK inhibitor, 5-10 mg twice daily. This chain links TRBV7-9 with TRBJ2-1; 7 bases map to TRBD2. The sample here was CD8+ T cells sorted from blood, taken around week 53, from a patient treated with tofacitinib. The origin of this receptor is a human donor with alopecia areata. The CDR3 spells CASSPGREGRYFNEQFF. CDR3 nucleotide sequence: TGTGCCAGCAGCCCGGGAAGGGAGGGCCGCTACTTCAATGAGCAGTTCTTC.